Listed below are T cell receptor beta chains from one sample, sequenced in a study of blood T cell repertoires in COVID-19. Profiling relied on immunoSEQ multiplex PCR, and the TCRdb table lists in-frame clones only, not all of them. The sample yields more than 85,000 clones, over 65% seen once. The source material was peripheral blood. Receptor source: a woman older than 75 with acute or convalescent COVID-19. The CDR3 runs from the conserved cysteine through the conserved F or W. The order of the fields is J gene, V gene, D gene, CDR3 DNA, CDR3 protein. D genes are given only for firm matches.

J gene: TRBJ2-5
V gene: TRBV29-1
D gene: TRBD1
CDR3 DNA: TGCAGCGTTGGACAGGGTTATAGGGAGACCCAGTACTTC
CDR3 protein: CSVGQGYRETQYF

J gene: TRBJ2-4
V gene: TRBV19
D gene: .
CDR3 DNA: TGTGCCAGTAGTATCGGCAGGGGAAACATTCAGTACTTC
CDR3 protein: CASSIGRGNIQYF

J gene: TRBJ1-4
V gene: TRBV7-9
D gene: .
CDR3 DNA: TGTGCCAGCACCCCCAGCTCGGGTATGGATGAAAAACTGTTTTTT
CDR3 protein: CASTPSSGMDEKLFF

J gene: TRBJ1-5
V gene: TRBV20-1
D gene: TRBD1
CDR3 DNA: TGCAGTGCTCAGAGGACAGGGCCCCAGCATTTT
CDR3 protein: CSAQRTGPQHF

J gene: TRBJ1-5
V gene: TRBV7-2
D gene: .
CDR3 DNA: TGTGCCAGCAGCTCCCGGGCAGGGTTCTCCCTTCAGCCCCAGCATTTT
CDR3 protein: CASSSRAGFSLQPQHF

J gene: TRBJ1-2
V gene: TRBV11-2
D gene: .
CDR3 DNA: TGTGCCAGCAGCTTAGTTCAGGGATCGTACACCTTC
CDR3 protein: CASSLVQGSYTF

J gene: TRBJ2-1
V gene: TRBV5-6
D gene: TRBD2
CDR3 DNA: TGTGCCAGCAAAACGGGACTAGCGGAGATATACAATGAGCAGTTCTTC
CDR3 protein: CASKTGLAEIYNEQFF

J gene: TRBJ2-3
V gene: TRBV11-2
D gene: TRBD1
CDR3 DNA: TGTGCCAGCAGCTCCAGAAACAGGGGTTACGGCCAATTCACAGATACGCAGTATTTT
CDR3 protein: CASSSRNRGYGQFTDTQYF

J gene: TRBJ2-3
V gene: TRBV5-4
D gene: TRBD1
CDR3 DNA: TGTGCCAGCAGCTGGGGGGGGCGGACAGGGGCCACAGATACGCAGTATTTT
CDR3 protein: CASSWGGRTGATDTQYF

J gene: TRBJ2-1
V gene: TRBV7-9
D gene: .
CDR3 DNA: TGTGCCAGCAGCCAGGACAGTTCCTACAATGAGCAGTTCTTC
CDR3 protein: CASSQDSSYNEQFF